The 19 T cell receptor beta chains below all came from one sample that was sequenced in a study of radiotherapy plus CTLA-4 blockade in lung cancer. Some clones are missing from TCRdb's copy, which holds only in-frame ones; the method was immunoSEQ multiplex PCR. Found here are roughly 50,000 clones, more than 70% of them singletons; the top ten hold 7.8%. Sequenced material: peripheral blood, taken from a patient treated with radiotherapy plus ipilimumab. The receptors were gathered from a human donor with non-small cell lung cancer whose response to radiotherapy plus ipilimumab could not be evaluated.

V usage is TRBV19 and J usage is TRBJ2-7, with 10 positions matching TRBD1. The CDR3 runs to 14 residues. Per the germline V gene, CDR1 is LNHDA and CDR2 is SQIVND (reference sequence). The V and J ends lost 4 bases and 7 bases, in that order; junction bases with no gene match: 7. The chain's CDR3 is CASSKTGGAWEQYF. The CDR3 DNA reads TGTGCCAGTAGTAAGACAGGGGGCGCGTGGGAGCAGTACTTC.

The chain recombines TRBV9 with TRBJ1-2; tentative D call: TRBD1 (6 bases). The ends were cut back, 0 bases at V and 4 bases at J, with 16 bases in the middle. The CDR3 spans 16 residues. The germline gives CDR1 SGDLS, CDR2 YYNGEE. CDR3 region: CASSVGGQGGGYGYTF. CDR3 bases: TGTGCCAGCAGCGTAGGGGGGCAGGGTGGGGGCTATGGCTACACCTTC.

The rearrangement joins TRBV5-1 to TRBJ2-5; 9 bases agree with TRBD2. The end of the DNA aligns better with TRBJ2-7, so the J call may be wrong. The CDR3 has 12 residues. Germline V gene sequence: CDR1 SGHRS, CDR2 YFSETQ. The CDR3 protein is CASSAGGREQYF. CDR3 in DNA: TGCGCCAGCAGCGCGGGGGGGCGCGAGCAGTACTTC.

The genes are TRBV6-5 and TRBJ2-7; 7 bases fit TRBD2. The trim removed 5 bases at V and 5 bases at J, leaving 3 bases unmatched. The CDR3 contains 12 residues. CDR1 is MNHEY, CDR2 SVGAGI, per germline. The CDR3 DNA reads as TGTGCCAGCAGTCCAGCGGGGCACGAGCAGTACTTC. This translates into CASSPAGHEQYF.

The chain carries TRBV19 and TRBJ2-5, with TRBD2 identical over 11 bases. CDR3 length equals 15 residues. V shed 5 bases and J 5 bases; nucleotides not matched to a gene: 7. Per germline, CDR1 LNHDA and CDR2 SQIVND (reference sequence). CDR3 residues: CASSLNSGGAETQYF. The CDR3 DNA is TGTGCCAGTAGTTTGAATAGCGGGGGGGCGGAGACCCAGTACTTC. Combining the CDR3 with reference TRBV19 and TRBJ2-5 gives the whole variable domain DGGITQSPKYLFRKEGQNVTLSCEQNLNHDAMYWYRQDPGQGLRLIYYSQIVNDFQKGDIAEGYSVSREKKESFPLTVTSAQKNPTAFYLCASSLNSGGAETQYFGPGTRLLVL.

The chain links TRBV6-1 to TRBJ1-5, with 8 bases lining up with TRBD1. Per the germline V gene, CDR1 is MNHNS and CDR2 is SASEGT. J was trimmed by 1 base and V by 6 bases; bases with no gene match: 2. The CDR3 runs to 14 residues. The CDR3 protein is CASRDRVSNQPQHF. Written as DNA, the CDR3 is TGTGCCAGCAGGGACAGGGTCAGCAATCAGCCCCAGCATTTT.

The rearrangement joins TRBV21-1 to TRBJ2-3; the table's TRBD2 call for D was not verified on the DNA. TRBV21-1 is termed a pseudogene. This CDR3 is built from 13 residues. The CDR3: CASSKDGGDTQYF. The DNA for the CDR3 is TGTGCCAGCAGCAAAGACGGGGGAGATACGCAGTATTTT.

The chain uses TRBV28 and TRBJ2-6, with D perhaps matching TRBD1 (6 bases). The CDR3 covers 16 residues. Germline values: CDR1 MDHEN, CDR2 SYDVKM. V was shortened by 3 bases and J by 8 bases, with 17 bases between the two germline ends. The CDR3 DNA follows: TGTGCCAGCAGTTTTAGGGCAAGGGGGAGTCCCAACGTCCTGACTTTC. Protein product: CASSFRARGSPNVLTF.

This chain links TRBV5-1 with TRBJ2-7, with a possible D match to TRBD1 (7 bases). The CDR3 has 14 residues. From germline, CDR1 is SGHRS and CDR2 YFSETQ. Trimming removed 4 bases at V and 4 bases at J, with 15 bases between. The DNA for the CDR3 is TGCGCCAGCAGCGCGGGACAGCCCCTTTACGAGCAGTACTTC. Translating gives CASSAGQPLYEQYF.

The rearrangement joins TRBV7-9 to TRBJ2-1; 8 nucleotides agree with TRBD2. J gave up 2 bases and V 1 base, and 7 bases lay outside the gene matches. This CDR3 has 17 amino acids. Germline V gene data show CDR1 as SEHNR and CDR2 as FQNEAQ (reference sequence). The DNA of the CDR3 is TGTGCCAGCAGCTTAGGGAGTAGCGGGGAAACCTACAATGAGCAGTTCTTC. Translated: CASSLGSSGETYNEQFF.

In this sample, this clone is medium-sized (0.01 to 0.1%). The chain has TRBV7-2 and TRBJ2-5; 8 bases align to TRBD2. The CDR3 has 19 residues. The junction had 16 bases not matched to a gene; V was cut back by 4 bases and J by 0 bases. Germline values: CDR1 SGHTA, CDR2 FQGNSA. CDR3 DNA: TGTGCCAGCAGCTCGCCGACTGAAGCGGGGGCCCCGTACCAAGAGACCCAGTACTTC. Translated, it gives CASSSPTEAGAPYQETQYF.

V usage is TRBV6-5 and J usage is TRBJ2-1; 8 nucleotides agree with TRBD1. The CDR3 contains 13 residues. Germline assignment: CDR1 MNHEY and CDR2 SVGAGI. The J segment lost 9 bases and the V segment lost 6 bases, leaving 7 bases of the junction unmatched. The CDR3 DNA is TGTGCCAGCAGCCGCACAGGGGGTAGTGAGCAGTTCTTC. This encodes CASSRTGGSEQFF.

This clone has just one count. The chain combines TRBV5-4 with TRBJ2-3; TRBD1 matches 9 bases. From germline, CDR1 is SGHNT and CDR2 YYREEE (reference sequence). The CDR3 is 15 residues long. V was clipped by 0 bases and J by 7 bases; unmatched bases: 6. This CDR3 is CASSLDRGLINTQYF. In DNA form, the CDR3 reads TGTGCCAGCAGCTTGGACAGGGGGCTGATAAATACGCAGTATTTT.

The rearrangement uses TRBV7-2 and TRBJ1-1, with TRBD1 as a possible D gene (5 bases). The length of the CDR3 is 14 residues. V lost 6 bases, J lost 1 base, and 12 bases lay in between. In germline, CDR1 is SGHTA, CDR2 FQGNSA. The CDR3 DNA is TGTGCCAGCAGGCCGGGGGACTCGAACACTGAAGCTTTCTTT. The encoded protein is CASRPGDSNTEAFF.

The rearrangement uses TRBV19 and TRBJ2-1, with 7 bases lining up with TRBD2. V was clipped by 6 bases and J by 1 base; unmatched bases: 9. Germline CDR1 and CDR2: LNHDA and SQIVND (reference sequence). This CDR3 region has 16 residues. In nucleotides, the CDR3 is TGTGCCAGTAGCCGGACTAGTGAGTGGTCCTACAATGAGCAGTTCTTC. Protein sequence: CASSRTSEWSYNEQFF. The full variable domain, completed using reference TRBV19 and TRBJ2-1, is DGGITQSPKYLFRKEGQNVTLSCEQNLNHDAMYWYRQDPGQGLRLIYYSQIVNDFQKGDIAEGYSVSREKKESFPLTVTSAQKNPTAFYLCASSRTSEWSYNEQFFGPGTRLTVL.

This clone was picked up a small number of times. The chain has TRBV4-3 and TRBJ2-7; possible D gene TRBD1, 6 bases. The CDR3 loop spans 14 amino acids. CDR1 LGHNA and CDR2 YSLEER come from the germline V gene. Between the trimmed V and J ends, which lost 3 bases and 0 bases, there was a span of 9 bases. This CDR3 reads CASSQTTGSYEQYF. The DNA for the CDR3 is TGCGCCAGCAGCCAGACGACAGGCTCCTACGAGCAGTACTTC.

The rearrangement uses TRBV19 and TRBJ2-2; 9 nucleotides agree with TRBD2. The ends lost 7 bases at V and 5 bases at J; junction bases unmatched: 8. CDR1 is LNHDA and CDR2 is SQIVND in the germline V gene (reference sequence). The CDR3 consists of 15 residues. CDR3 DNA sequence: TGTGCCAGTATAGCAGCGGGAGGCCTTACCGGGGAGCTGTTTTTT. It encodes CASIAAGGLTGELFF.

The chain employs TRBV5-1 and TRBJ1-2; 8 bases align to TRBD1. This CDR3 has 13 amino acids. V was clipped by 2 bases and J by 8 bases; unmatched bases: 5. Germline assignment: CDR1 SGHRS and CDR2 YFSETQ. CDR3 DNA: TGCGCCAGCAGCTTTGGACAGGGTGAAGGCTACACCTTC. It yields the protein CASSFGQGEGYTF. Using reference TRBV5-1 and TRBJ1-2 for the parts outside the CDR3, the full variable domain is KAGVTQTPRYLIKTRGQQVTLSCSPISGHRSVSWYQQTPGQGLQFLFEYFSETQRNKGNFPGRFSGRQFSNSRSEMNVSTLELGDSALYLCASSFGQGEGYTFGSGTRLTVV.

The chain joins TRBV10-3 to TRBJ1-1; TRBD1 aligns across 12 bases. The V segment lost 6 bases and the J segment 1 base; nucleotides outside the gene matches: 9. The V gene's germline CDR1 is ENHRY and CDR2 SYGVKD. The CDR3 is 17 residues long. This chain's CDR3 is CAISPGQGARGNTEAFF. The CDR3 DNA follows: TGTGCCATCAGCCCGGGACAGGGGGCGAGGGGGAACACTGAAGCTTTCTTT.